This section outlines one T cell receptor beta chain sequence together with its context. Its antigen is not identified. The entry originates in a study of shared clonotypes between healthy human individuals. Study information: Per donor, CD8 memory used one plate, CD8 naive used two, CD4 memory used three and CD4 naive used three. Study-level results: Roughly 4.6% of naive CD4 clonotypes were common to several donors.

V was shortened by 8 bases and J by 2 bases, with 16 bases between the two germline ends. Looked up from germline, CDR1 is SNHLY and CDR2 is FYNNEI. The CDR3 contains 15 residues. TCRdb keeps only in-frame clones here, not all; method: immunoSEQ multiplex PCR. The sample contains just over 2,000,000 clones, roughly 94% of which appear only once. The chain couples TRBV2 to TRBJ1-3; possibly TRBD1 for D (5 bases). The clonotype comes from a man younger than 35 in good health. Sequenced input: naive CD4+ T cells sorted from blood. Subset noted: CD45RA+ positively selected. DNA for the CDR3: TGTGCCAGCCTTACGACTTCGGGGGCTGGAAACACCATATATTTT. Residues: CASLTTSGAGNTIYF. Complete variable domain (other parts from reference TRBV2 and TRBJ1-3): EPEVTQTPSHQVTQMGQEVILRCVPISNHLYFYWYRQILGQKVEFLVSFYNNEISEKSEIFDDQFSVERPDGSNFTLKIRSTKLEDSAMYFCASLTTSGAGNTIYFGEGSWLTVV.